Following are 13 T cell receptor beta chains from one sample sequenced in a study of Graves' ophthalmopathy and Graves' hyperthyroidism. Investigators amplified TCR beta CDR3 regions from RNA transcripts. The first-round RT-PCR employed HTBI primers together with the Qiagen OneStep RT-PCR kit. A multiplex PCR was then performed as the second round. TCRdb reprocessed the multiplex PCR reads with MiXCR, giving one entry per CDR3 protein. This sample has over a million distinct CDR3 sequences, with 36% found just once. The sample was peripheral blood or thyroid tissue (not recorded which). The receptors derive from an adult man with Graves' hyperthyroidism.

Comment on this clonotype: Possible read error: a much larger clone is one base away. The V call is TRBV29-1, the J call TRBJ2-2; a possible D gene is TRBD1 (5 bases). Per the germline V gene, CDR1 is SQVTM and CDR2 is ANQGSEA. The CDR3 runs to 14 residues. Deletions cut 4 bases from V and 6 bases from J, with 15 bases between. Here the CDR3 reads CSVGAPDSAGELFF. The CDR3 DNA sequence: TGCAGCGTTGGAGCTCCCGACAGCGCCGGGGAGCTGTTTTTT.

This clonotype was found many times. CDR3 in DNA: TGTGCCAGCAGCTCCGCGGGGGCGTTGACTGAAGCTTTCTTT. Its translation is CASSSAGALTEAFF. J is TRBJ1-1 and V is TRBV7-9; a possible D gene is TRBD1 (6 bases). This CDR3 contains 14 residues. Per germline, CDR1 SEHNR and CDR2 FQNEAQ (reference sequence). With 4 bases removed from V and 5 bases from J, the gap between germline ends came to 14 bases.

The table lists this clonotype with a few counts. This chain joins TRBV15 and TRBJ2-3, with D tentatively TRBD1 (5 bases). The CDR3 covers 16 residues. V lost 0 bases and J lost 4, with 14 bases in between. CDR1 is LNHNV and CDR2 is YYDKDF in the germline V gene (reference sequence). The CDR3, as DNA: TGTGCCACCAGCAGAGACGTCAGGGCAGGACCAGATACGCAGTATTTT. Translating gives CATSRDVRAGPDTQYF.

The genes are TRBV7-3 and TRBJ1-1, with unresolved D. The CDR3 runs to 19 residues. V was clipped by 2 bases and J by 5 bases, with 27 bases between them. CDR1 is SGHTA and CDR2 is FQGTGA in the germline V gene. CDR3 region: CASSLGPDLLSVIGTEAFF. The CDR3 nucleotides read TGTGCCAGCAGCTTAGGCCCCGATCTTCTTTCTGTGATTGGAACTGAAGCTTTCTTT.

This clonotype was seen only a few times. The gene calls are TRBV15 and TRBJ1-2, with TRBD1 identical over 7 bases. The CDR3 is made up of 13 amino acids. V shed 5 bases and J 7 bases; nucleotides not matched to a gene: 7. The germline CDR1 and CDR2 sequences are LNHNV and YYDKDF (reference sequence). Written as DNA, the CDR3 is TGTGCCACCAGCGCCGACAGGGTGGCTGGCTACACCTTC. Its protein product is CATSADRVAGYTF.

The V gene is TRBV6-2 or TRBV6-3, the J gene TRBJ1-2; D is unclear. CDR3 length: 14 amino acids. Germline V gene lookup returns CDR1 MNHEY and CDR2 SVGEGT. Trimming removed 6 bases at V and 8 bases at J, with 19 bases between. The CDR3: CASSPAPIGRGYTF. CDR3 DNA: TGTGCCAGCAGCCCTGCCCCAATCGGTCGGGGCTACACCTTC.

The CDR3 loop is CSARGDKPNTGELFF. The CDR3 DNA reads as TGCAGTGCTAGAGGGGACAAGCCGAACACCGGGGAGCTGTTTTTT. This chain uses TRBV20-1 with TRBJ2-2; TRBD1 is a possible D gene (6 bases). The length of the CDR3 is 15 residues. Germline V gives CDR1 DFQATT, CDR2 SNEGSKA (reference sequence). V was clipped by 1 base and J by 0 bases, with 9 bases between them.

A remark on this clonotype: It may be a read error: a sequence one base away is much more abundant. The CDR3 coding sequence is TGTGCCAGCAGCTTCACAGGAAACTCGATCTATGGCTACACCTTC. Its translation: CASSFTGNSIYGYTF. The chain carries TRBV2 and TRBJ1-2; D possibly corresponds to TRBD1 (5 bases). V was pared by 6 bases and J by 4 bases, with 18 bases between. The germline CDR1 and CDR2 sequences are SNHLY and FYNNEI. CDR3 length: 15 amino acids.

The V and J genes are TRBV10-2 and TRBJ1-2; tentative D call: TRBD1 (6 bases). Trimming took 2 bases from V and 3 from J, leaving 19 bases between them. Germline values: CDR1 WSHSY, CDR2 SAAADI. The CDR3 has 17 residues. The DNA for the CDR3 is TGCGCCAGCAGTGAGCCGGACAGTCTTTTCCCCCACTATGGCTACACCTTC. This gives the protein CASSEPDSLFPHYGYTF.

This clonotype has a count of ten or more. The chain couples TRBV9 to TRBJ1-5, with D unresolved. The CDR3 consists of 15 residues. Germline V gives CDR1 SGDLS, CDR2 YYNGEE. With 6 bases removed from V and 0 bases from J, the gap between germline ends came to 13 bases. DNA of the CDR3: TGTGCCAGCAACGTTGGTCTAAATAGCAATCAGCCCCAGCATTTT. This translates into CASNVGLNSNQPQHF.

J is TRBJ1-2 and V is TRBV6-5, with 10 nucleotides matching TRBD1. In germline, CDR1 is MNHEY, CDR2 SVGAGI. The CDR3 spans 17 residues. The J segment lost 8 bases and the V segment lost 0 bases, leaving 12 bases of the junction unmatched. In nucleotides, the CDR3 is TGTGCCAGCAGTTACTCGATTGGGACAGGGGCGATCGGGGGCTACACCTTC. It encodes CASSYSIGTGAIGGYTF.

CDR3 amino acids: CAWSVDGMNTEAFF. The CDR3 DNA is TGTGCCTGGAGTGTAGACGGTATGAACACTGAAGCTTTCTTT. This chain links TRBV30 with TRBJ1-1; D gene uncertain. The V gene lost 0 bases and the J gene lost 0 bases, with 8 bases spanning the gap. Per germline, CDR1 GTSNPN and CDR2 SVGIG (reference sequence). The CDR3 totals 14 residues.

V and J are TRBV28 and TRBJ1-3; TRBD1 might be the D (5 bases). Trimming left V 6 bases short and J 7 bases short, with 13 bases between. Per the germline V gene, CDR1 is MDHEN and CDR2 is SYDVKM. The CDR3 spans 13 residues. The CDR3 nucleotides are TGTGCCAGCAGCTCGGGGCAGGCTAACACCATATATTTT. Its translation: CASSSGQANTIYF.